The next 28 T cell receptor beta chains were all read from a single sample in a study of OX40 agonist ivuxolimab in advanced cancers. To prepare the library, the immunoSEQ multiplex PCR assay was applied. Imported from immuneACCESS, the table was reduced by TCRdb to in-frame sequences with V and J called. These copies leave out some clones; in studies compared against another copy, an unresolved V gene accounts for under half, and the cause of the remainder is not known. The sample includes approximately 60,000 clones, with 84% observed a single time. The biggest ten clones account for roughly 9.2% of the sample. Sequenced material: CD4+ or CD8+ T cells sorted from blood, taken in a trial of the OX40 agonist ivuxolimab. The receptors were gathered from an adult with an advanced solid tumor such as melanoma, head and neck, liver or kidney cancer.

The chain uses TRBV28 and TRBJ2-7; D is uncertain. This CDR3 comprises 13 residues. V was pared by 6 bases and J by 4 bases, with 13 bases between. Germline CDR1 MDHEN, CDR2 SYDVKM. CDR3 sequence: CASSRIDGYEQYF. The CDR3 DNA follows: TGTGCCAGCAGCCGAATCGACGGGTACGAGCAGTACTTC.

CDR3 nucleotides: TGTGCCAGCAGCTTGACAGGGGTTCACTACGAGCAGTACTTC. Its translation: CASSLTGVHYEQYF. This chain connects TRBV7-9 to TRBJ2-5, with TRBD1 identical over 8 bases. The end of the DNA fits TRBJ2-7 better, so the J call may be wrong. There are 14 residues in the CDR3. Germline V CDR1 and CDR2: SEHNR, FQNEAQ (reference sequence).

CDR3 sequence (DNA): TGTGCCAGCGGTAACAGGGGGCCCGAGACCCAGTACTTC. Its protein is CASGNRGPETQYF. The V and J genes are TRBV6-5 and TRBJ2-5; TRBD1 matches at 9 bases. The V and J ends lost 8 bases and 5 bases, in that order; junction bases with no gene match: 6. CDR1 is MNHEY, CDR2 SVGAGI, per germline. The CDR3 is made up of 13 amino acids.

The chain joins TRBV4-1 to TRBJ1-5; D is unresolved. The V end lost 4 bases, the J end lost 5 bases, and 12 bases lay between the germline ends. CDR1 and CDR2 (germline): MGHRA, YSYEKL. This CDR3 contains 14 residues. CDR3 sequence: CASSPSWSDQPQHF. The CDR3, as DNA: TGCGCCAGCAGCCCGAGCTGGTCCGATCAGCCCCAGCATTTT.

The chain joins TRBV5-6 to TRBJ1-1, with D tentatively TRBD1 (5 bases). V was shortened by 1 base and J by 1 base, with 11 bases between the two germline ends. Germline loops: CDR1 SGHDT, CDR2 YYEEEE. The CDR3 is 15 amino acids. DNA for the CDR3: TGTGCCAGCAGCTTGCCGGGAAGGGGGAACACTGAAGCTTTCTTT. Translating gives CASSLPGRGNTEAFF. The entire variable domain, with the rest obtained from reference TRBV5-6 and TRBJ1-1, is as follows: DAGVTQSPTHLIKTRGQQVTLRCSPKSGHDTVSWYQQALGQGPQFIFQYYEEEERQRGNFPDRFSGHQFPNYSSELNVNALLLGDSALYLCASSLPGRGNTEAFFGQGTRLTVV.

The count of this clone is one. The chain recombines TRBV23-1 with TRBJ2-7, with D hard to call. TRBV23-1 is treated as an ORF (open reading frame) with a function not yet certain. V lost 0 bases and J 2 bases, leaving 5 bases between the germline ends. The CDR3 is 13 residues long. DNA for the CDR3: TGCGCCAGCAGTCAATCGGTGGCCTACGAGCAGTACTTC. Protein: CASSQSVAYEQYF.

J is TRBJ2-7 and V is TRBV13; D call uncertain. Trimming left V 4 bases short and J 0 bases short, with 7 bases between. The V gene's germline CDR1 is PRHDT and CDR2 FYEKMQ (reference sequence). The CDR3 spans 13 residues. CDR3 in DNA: TGTGCCAGCAGCTCGGACCGCTCCTACGAGCAGTACTTC. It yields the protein CASSSDRSYEQYF.

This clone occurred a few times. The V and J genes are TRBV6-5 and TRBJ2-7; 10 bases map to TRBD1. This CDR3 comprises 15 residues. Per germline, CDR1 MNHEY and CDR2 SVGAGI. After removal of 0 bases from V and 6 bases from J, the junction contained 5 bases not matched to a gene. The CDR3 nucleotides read TGTGCCAGCAGTTACTCGAGACAGGGGGCGAGCGAGCAGTACTTC. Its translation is CASSYSRQGASEQYF.

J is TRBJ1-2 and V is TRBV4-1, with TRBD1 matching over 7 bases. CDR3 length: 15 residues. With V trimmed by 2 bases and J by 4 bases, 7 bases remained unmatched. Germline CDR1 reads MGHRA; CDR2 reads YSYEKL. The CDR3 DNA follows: TGCGCCAGCAGCCAACGGCAGGGGGTTGTCTATGGCTACACCTTC. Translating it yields CASSQRQGVVYGYTF.

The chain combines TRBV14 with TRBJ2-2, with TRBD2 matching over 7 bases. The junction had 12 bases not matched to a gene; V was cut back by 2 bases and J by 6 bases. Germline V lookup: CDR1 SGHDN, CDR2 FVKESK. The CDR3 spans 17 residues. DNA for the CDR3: TGTGCCAGCAGCCAATTGGGGGACTATATGGAACCCGGGGAGCTGTTTTTT. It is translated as CASSQLGDYMEPGELFF. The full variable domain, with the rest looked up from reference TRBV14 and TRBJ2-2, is EAGVTQFPSHSVIEKGQTVTLRCDPISGHDNLYWYRRVMGKEIKFLLHFVKESKQDESGMPNNRFLAERTGGTYSTLKVQPAELEDSGVYFCASSQLGDYMEPGELFFGEGSRLTVL.

The CDR3 bases are TGCGCCAGCAGCTTAACTAGCGGGAGGTTGTATGAGCAGTTCTTC. Its protein is CASSLTSGRLYEQFF. The chain links TRBV5-1 to TRBJ2-1; 12 bases match TRBD2. Losses at the gene ends were 2 bases for V and 8 bases for J; bases not matched to a gene: 5. Germline CDR1 reads SGHRS; CDR2 reads YFSETQ. This CDR3 has 15 residues.

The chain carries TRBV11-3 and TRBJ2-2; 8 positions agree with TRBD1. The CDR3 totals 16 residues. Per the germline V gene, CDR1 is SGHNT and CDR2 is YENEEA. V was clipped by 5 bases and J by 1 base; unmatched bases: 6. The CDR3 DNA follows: TGTGCCAGCAGCATACAGGGGGAGTTGAACACCGGGGAGCTGTTTTTT. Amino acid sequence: CASSIQGELNTGELFF.

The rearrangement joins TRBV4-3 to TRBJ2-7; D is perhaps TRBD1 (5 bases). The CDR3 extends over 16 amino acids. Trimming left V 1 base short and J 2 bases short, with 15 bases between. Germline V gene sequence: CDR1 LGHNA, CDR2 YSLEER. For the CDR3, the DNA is TGCGCCAGCAGCCAAGTGGGGCAGGCGGCGCCCTACGAGCAGTACTTC. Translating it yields CASSQVGQAAPYEQYF.

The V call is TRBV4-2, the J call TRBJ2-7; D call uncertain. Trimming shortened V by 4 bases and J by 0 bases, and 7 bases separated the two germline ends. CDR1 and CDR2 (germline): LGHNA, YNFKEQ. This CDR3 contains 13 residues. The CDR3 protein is CASSLPNSYEQYF. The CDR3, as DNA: TGTGCCAGCAGCCTCCCAAACTCCTACGAGCAGTACTTC.

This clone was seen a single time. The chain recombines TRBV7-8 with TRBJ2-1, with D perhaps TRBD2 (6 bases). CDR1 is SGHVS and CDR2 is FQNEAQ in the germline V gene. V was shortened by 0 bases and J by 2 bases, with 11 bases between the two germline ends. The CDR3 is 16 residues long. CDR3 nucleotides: TGTGCCAGCAGCTTAGCCGGAGGGTTGGCCTACAATGAGCAGTTCTTC. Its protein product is CASSLAGGLAYNEQFF. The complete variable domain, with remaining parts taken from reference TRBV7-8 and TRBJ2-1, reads GAGVSQSPRYKVAKRGQDVALRCDPISGHVSLFWYQQALGQGPEFLTYFQNEAQLDKSGLPSDRFFAERPEGSVSTLKIQRTQQEDSAVYLCASSLAGGLAYNEQFFGPGTRLTVL.

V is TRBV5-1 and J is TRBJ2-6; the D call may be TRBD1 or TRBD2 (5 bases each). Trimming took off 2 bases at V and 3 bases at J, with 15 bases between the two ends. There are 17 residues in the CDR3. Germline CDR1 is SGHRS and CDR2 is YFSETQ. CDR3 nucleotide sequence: TGCGCCAGCAGCTTACGGGACCGAATGCATGGGGCCAACGTCCTGACTTTC. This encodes CASSLRDRMHGANVLTF.

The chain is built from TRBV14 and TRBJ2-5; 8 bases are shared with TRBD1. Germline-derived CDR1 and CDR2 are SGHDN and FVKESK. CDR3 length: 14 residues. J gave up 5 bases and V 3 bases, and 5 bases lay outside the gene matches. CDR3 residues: CASSHNRGEETQYF. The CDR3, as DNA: TGTGCCAGCAGCCATAACAGGGGGGAGGAGACCCAGTACTTC.

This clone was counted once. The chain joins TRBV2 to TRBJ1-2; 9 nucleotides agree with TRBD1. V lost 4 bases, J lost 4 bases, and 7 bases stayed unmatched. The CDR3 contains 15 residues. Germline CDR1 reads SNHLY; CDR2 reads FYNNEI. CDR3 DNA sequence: TGTGCCAGCAGTGGCAGGGGACAGGGTAGCTATGGCTACACCTTC. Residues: CASSGRGQGSYGYTF.

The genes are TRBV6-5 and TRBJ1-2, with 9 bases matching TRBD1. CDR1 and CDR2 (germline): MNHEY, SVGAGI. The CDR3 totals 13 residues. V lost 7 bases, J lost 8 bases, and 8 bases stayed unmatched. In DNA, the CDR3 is TGTGCCAGCAACCCTACAGGGGGCCAAGGCTACACCTTC. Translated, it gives CASNPTGGQGYTF.

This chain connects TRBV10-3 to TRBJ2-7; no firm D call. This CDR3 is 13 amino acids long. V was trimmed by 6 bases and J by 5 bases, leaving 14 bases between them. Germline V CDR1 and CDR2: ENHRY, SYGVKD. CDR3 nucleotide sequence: TGTGCCATCAGCAATTTCGCTGGCGACGAGCAGTACTTC. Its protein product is CAISNFAGDEQYF.

In nucleotides, the CDR3 is TGCGCCAGCAGCCAAGCGAGGGAGGGGGACACCGGGGAGCTGTTTTTT. Protein product: CASSQAREGDTGELFF. This chain connects TRBV4-1 to TRBJ2-2; TRBD2 is a possible D gene (7 bases). Trimming cost V 1 base and J 3 bases, with 12 bases left between them. Germline V gene data show CDR1 as MGHRA and CDR2 as YSYEKL. CDR3 length: 16 amino acids.

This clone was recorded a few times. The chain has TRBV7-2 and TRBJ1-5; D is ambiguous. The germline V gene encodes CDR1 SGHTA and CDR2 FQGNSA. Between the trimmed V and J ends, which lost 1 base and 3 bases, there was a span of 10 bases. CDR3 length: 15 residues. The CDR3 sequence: CASSLGRTLNQPQHF. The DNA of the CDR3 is TGTGCCAGCAGCTTAGGACGGACCCTCAATCAGCCCCAGCATTTT.

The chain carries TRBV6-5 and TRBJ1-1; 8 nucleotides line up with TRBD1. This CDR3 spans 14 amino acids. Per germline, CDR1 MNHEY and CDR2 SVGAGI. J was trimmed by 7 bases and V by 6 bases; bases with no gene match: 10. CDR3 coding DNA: TGTGCCAGCAGGGCTATCTGGACAGGGAGTGAAGCTTTCTTT. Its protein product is CASRAIWTGSEAFF.

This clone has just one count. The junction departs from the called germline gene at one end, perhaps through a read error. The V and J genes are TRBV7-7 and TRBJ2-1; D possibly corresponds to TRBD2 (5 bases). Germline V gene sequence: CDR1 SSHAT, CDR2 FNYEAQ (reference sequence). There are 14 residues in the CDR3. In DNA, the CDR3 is TGTGCTAGCAGCGCAGACGTAGCGAACAATGAGCAGTTCTTC. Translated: CASSADVANNEQFF.

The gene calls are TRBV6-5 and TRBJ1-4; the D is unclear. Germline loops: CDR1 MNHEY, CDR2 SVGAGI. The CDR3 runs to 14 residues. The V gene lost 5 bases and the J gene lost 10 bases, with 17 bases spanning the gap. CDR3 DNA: TGTGCCAGCAGTCTACCGGGCTCGCCTGGAAAACTGTTTTTT. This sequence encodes CASSLPGSPGKLFF.

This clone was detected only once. The CDR3 DNA reads as TGTGCCAGCAGTCTCCGGGACAGGTTGGGCGAGCAGTACTTC. It specifies CASSLRDRLGEQYF. The J gene is TRBJ2-7, the V gene TRBV27; 8 positions agree with TRBD1. The J segment lost 6 bases and the V segment lost 5 bases, leaving 9 bases of the junction unmatched. This CDR3 contains 14 residues. Germline CDR1 MNHEY, CDR2 SMNVEV (reference sequence).

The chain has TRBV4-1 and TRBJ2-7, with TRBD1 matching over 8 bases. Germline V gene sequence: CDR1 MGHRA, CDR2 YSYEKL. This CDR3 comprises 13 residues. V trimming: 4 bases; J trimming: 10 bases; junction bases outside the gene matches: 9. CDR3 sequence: CASSLILTGEQYF. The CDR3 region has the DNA TGCGCCAGCAGCCTAATACTGACAGGGGAACAGTACTTC.

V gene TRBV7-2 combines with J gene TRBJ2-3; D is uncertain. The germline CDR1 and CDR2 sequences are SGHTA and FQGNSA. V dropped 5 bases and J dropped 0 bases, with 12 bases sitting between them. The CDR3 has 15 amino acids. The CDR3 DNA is TGTGCCAGCAGCCAGCACCGCGGAAGCACAGATACGCAGTATTTT. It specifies CASSQHRGSTDTQYF.